This T cell receptor (beta chain) originates from a study of blood T cell repertoires in COVID-19. Study details: Acute and convalescent COVID-19 specimens originated in the United States, Italy and Spain. PBMCs, B-cell-depleted T cells, or T cells were the source of the cDNA or gDNA that made up the material.

The V end lost 6 bases, the J end lost 1 base, and 12 bases lay between the germline ends. Germline loops: CDR1 MGHDK, CDR2 SYGVNS. CDR3 length: 14 amino acids. The assay was immunoSEQ multiplex PCR, and TCRdb's table has in-frame clones only and misses some. This table has around 380,000 clones, more than 75% appearing once. The sample taken for sequencing was peripheral blood. The sequence was obtained from a human donor with acute or convalescent COVID-19. The donor label of this sample is uncertain. The chain carries TRBV25-1 and TRBJ1-1, with D uncertain. This CDR3 reads CASREVAANTEAFF. The DNA of the CDR3 is TGTGCCAGCAGGGAAGTGGCGGCGAACACTGAAGCTTTCTTT.